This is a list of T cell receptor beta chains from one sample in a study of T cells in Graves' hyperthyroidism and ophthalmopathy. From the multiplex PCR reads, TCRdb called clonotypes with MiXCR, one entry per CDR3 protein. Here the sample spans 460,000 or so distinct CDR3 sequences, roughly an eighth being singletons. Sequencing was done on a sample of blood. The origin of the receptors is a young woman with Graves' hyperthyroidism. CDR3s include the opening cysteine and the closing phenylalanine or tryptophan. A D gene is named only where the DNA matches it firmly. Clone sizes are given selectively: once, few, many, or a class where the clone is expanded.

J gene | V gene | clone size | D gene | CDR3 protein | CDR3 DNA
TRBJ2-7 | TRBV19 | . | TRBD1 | CASSIGQGDYEQYF | TGTGCCAGTAGTATCGGACAGGGGGACTACGAGCAGTACTTC
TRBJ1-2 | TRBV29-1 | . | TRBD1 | CSVGGDRYYGYTF | TGCAGCGTTGGGGGGGACAGGTACTATGGCTACACCTTC
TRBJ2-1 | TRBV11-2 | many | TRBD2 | CASSSLGLAGSYNEQFF | TGTGCCAGCAGCTCCCTAGGACTAGCGGGCTCCTACAATGAGCAGTTCTTC
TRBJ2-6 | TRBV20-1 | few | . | CSARTRAGANVLTF | TGCAGTGCTAGGACCAGGGCTGGGGCCAACGTCCTGACTTTC
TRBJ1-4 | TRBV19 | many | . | CASSIDRGGGEKLFF | TGTGCCAGTAGTATAGATCGAGGGGGAGGTGAAAAACTGTTTTTT
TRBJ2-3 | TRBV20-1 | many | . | CSDGASGTDTQYF | TGCAGTGACGGGGCTAGCGGCACAGATACGCAGTATTTT
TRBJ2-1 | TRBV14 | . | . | CASSKQAGSSYNEQFF | TGTGCCAGCAGCAAACAAGCGGGCAGCTCCTACAATGAGCAGTTCTTC
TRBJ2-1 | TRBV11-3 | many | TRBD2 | CASSLDGLAGGEQFF | TGTGCCAGCAGCTTAGATGGACTAGCGGGAGGTGAGCAGTTCTTC
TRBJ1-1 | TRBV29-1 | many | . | CSASTVNTEAFF | TGCAGCGCCTCGACTGTGAACACTGAAGCTTTCTTT
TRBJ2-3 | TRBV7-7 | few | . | CASSLDPSRPQYF | TGTGCCAGCAGCTTAGACCCGAGCAGGCCGCAGTATTTT
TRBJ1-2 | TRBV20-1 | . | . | CSAPPAGPNYGYTF | TGCAGTGCTCCCCCGGCAGGACCCAACTATGGCTACACCTTC
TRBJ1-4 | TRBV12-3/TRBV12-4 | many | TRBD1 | CASSRTGMREKLFF | TGTGCCAGCAGCCGGACAGGGATGAGAGAAAAACTGTTTTTT
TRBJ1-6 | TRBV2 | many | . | CASSENTAFSSPLHF | TGTGCCAGCAGTGAGAACACCGCATTTAGTTCACCCCTCCACTTT
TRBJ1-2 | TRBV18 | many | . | CASSPPEGLRGYTF | TGTGCCAGCTCACCACCCGAGGGTTTGCGTGGCTACACCTTC
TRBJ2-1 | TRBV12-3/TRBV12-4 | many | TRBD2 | CASSLREAYNEQFF | TGTGCCAGCAGTTTGCGGGAGGCCTACAATGAGCAGTTCTTC
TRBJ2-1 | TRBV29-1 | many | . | CSVEKPQASSYNEQFF | TGCAGCGTTGAAAAACCTCAGGCGAGCTCCTACAATGAGCAGTTCTTC
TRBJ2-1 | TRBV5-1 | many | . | CASSLMWSSYNEQFF | TGCGCCAGCAGCTTGATGTGGAGCTCCTACAATGAGCAGTTCTTC
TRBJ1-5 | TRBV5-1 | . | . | CASSFAGASNQPQHF | TGCGCCAGCAGCTTTGCGGGGGCCAGCAATCAGCCCCAGCATTTT
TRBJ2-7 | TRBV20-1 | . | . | CSAPDPSSYEQYF | TGCAGTGCCCCTGACCCTAGCTCCTACGAGCAGTACTTC
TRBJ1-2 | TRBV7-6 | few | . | CASSLGPGPSNYGYTF | TGTGCCAGCAGTCTAGGTCCAGGCCCCTCTAACTATGGCTACACCTTC
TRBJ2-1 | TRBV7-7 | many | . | CASSFSGTYEQFF | TGTGCCAGCAGCTTTTCCGGGACCTATGAGCAGTTCTTC
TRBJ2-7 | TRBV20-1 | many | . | CSARSPGRAREEQYF | TGCAGTGCTAGATCGCCGGGCCGAGCACGGGAAGAGCAGTACTTC
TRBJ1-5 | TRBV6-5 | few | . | CASSSPDQPQHF | TGTGCCAGCAGTTCACCGGATCAGCCCCAGCATTTT
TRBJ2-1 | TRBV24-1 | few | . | CATSDPRASSYNEQFF | TGTGCCACCAGTGACCCGAGGGCCAGCTCCTACAATGAGCAGTTCTTC
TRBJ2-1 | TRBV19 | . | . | CASSSGPSSYNEQFF | TGTGCCAGTAGTTCCGGGCCCAGCTCCTACAATGAGCAGTTCTTC
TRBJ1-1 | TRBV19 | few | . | CASSIDDGPEAFF | TGTGCCAGTAGTATAGATGATGGACCCGAAGCTTTCTTT
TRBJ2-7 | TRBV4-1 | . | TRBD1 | CASSHPGQGYEQYF | TGCGCCAGCAGCCACCCGGGACAGGGCTACGAGCAGTACTTC
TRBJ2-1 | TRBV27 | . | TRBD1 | CASSRYFGTGGAKGTYNEQFF | TGTGCCAGCAGTCGGTACTTTGGGACAGGGGGCGCGAAGGGCACCTACAATGAGCAGTTCTTC
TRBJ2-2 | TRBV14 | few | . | CASSSRGGGELFF | TGTGCCAGCAGCAGCCGAGGCGGCGGGGAGCTGTTTTTT
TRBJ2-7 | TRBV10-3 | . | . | CAINSNSYEQYF | TGTGCCATCAATAGCAATTCCTACGAGCAGTACTTC
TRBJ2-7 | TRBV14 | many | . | CASSQAPLEQYF | TGTGCCAGCAGCCAGGCCCCCCTAGAGCAGTACTTC
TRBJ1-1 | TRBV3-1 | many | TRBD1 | CASSQGQGNTEAFF | TGTGCCAGCAGCCAAGGACAGGGGAACACTGAAGCTTTCTTT
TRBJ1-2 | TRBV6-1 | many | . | CASSEARGGVDGYTF | TGTGCCAGCAGTGAAGCGCGGGGGGGTGTGGATGGCTACACCTTC
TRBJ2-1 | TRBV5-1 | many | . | CASLEAGGSYNEQFF | TGCGCCAGCTTGGAGGCGGGCGGCTCCTACAATGAGCAGTTCTTC
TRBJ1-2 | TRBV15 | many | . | CATSRLESTYGYTF | TGTGCCACCAGCAGATTAGAAAGTACCTATGGCTACACCTTC
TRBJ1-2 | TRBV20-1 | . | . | CSASTGVSSYGYTF | TGCAGTGCTAGTACAGGAGTTTCGAGCTATGGCTACACCTTC
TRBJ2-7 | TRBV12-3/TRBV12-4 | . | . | CASSRAREQYF | TGTGCCAGCAGTCGAGCCCGGGAGCAGTACTTC
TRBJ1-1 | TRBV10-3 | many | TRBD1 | CAIIGTGLVTEAFF | TGTGCCATCATTGGGACAGGGCTCGTCACTGAAGCTTTCTTT
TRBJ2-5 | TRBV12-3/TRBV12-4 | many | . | CASSQTSLETQYF | TGTGCCAGCAGCCAGACTAGTCTAGAGACCCAGTACTTC